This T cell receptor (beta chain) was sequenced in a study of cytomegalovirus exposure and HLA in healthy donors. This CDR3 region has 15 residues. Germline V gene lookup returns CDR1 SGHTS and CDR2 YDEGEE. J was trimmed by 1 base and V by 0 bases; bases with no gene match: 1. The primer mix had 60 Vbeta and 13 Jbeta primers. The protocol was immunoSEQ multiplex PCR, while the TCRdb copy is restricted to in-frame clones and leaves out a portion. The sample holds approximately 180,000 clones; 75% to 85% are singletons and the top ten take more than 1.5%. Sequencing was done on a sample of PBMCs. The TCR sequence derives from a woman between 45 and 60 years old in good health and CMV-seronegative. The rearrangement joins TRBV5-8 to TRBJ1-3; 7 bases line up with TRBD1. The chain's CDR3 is CASSLDRGSGNTIYF. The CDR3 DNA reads TGTGCCAGCAGCTTGGACAGGGGATCTGGAAACACCATATATTTT. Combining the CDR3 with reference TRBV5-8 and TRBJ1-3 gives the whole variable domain EAGVTQSPTHLIKTRGQQATLRCSPISGHTSVYWYQQALGLGLQFLLWYDEGEERNRGNFPPRFSGRQFPNYSSELNVNALELEDSALYLCASSLDRGSGNTIYFGEGSWLTVV.